Listed below are T cell receptor beta chains from one sample, sequenced in a study of blood T cells in healthy people across ages. One entry per CDR3 protein results from TCRdb running MiXCR on the 5' RACE reads. The table lists hundreds of thousands of distinct CDR3 sequences, 40% to 50% of them singletons. Source material: blood. The source of these receptors is a man at least 80 years old in good health. The CDR3 runs from the conserved cysteine through the conserved F or W. D genes are given only for firm matches. Expanded clones are given a class, and other clones once, few, many or no size at all.

J gene | D gene | V gene | clone size | CDR3 DNA | CDR3 protein
TRBJ2-7 | TRBD1 | TRBV5-1 | few | TGCGCCAGCAGCTCCGGAGGACAGGGTCTGTACGAGCAGTACTTC | CASSSGGQGLYEQYF
TRBJ2-7 | . | TRBV6-5 | . | TGTGCCAGCAGTCGGTCTGGCGAGCAGTACTTC | CASSRSGEQYF
TRBJ2-2 | . | TRBV12-3/TRBV12-4 | . | TGTGCCAGCAGTTTCTGGCAGGGGGGCCGAGGGGAGACCGGGGAGCTGTTTTTT | CASSFWQGGRGETGELFF
TRBJ2-6 | . | TRBV27 | . | TGTGCCAGCAGTACCCCTAGAACTGGGGCCAACGTCCTGACTTTC | CASSTPRTGANVLTF
TRBJ2-7 | TRBD1 | TRBV7-2 | . | TGTGCCAGCAGCCCATTTGGGGGACAGGGTTTCCCCTACGAGCAGTACTTC | CASSPFGGQGFPYEQYF
TRBJ1-5 | TRBD1 | TRBV6-1 | few | TGTGCCAGCAGCCAAAAAAGACAGGGCCTAGAACATCAGCCCCAGCATTTT | CASSQKRQGLEHQPQHF
TRBJ2-1 | TRBD2 | TRBV7-2 | . | TGTGCCAGCTCCAGCGCCCGGAGCGGGGGGGCCTTTGAGCAGTTCTTC | CASSSARSGGAFEQFF
TRBJ2-1 | . | TRBV6-6 | . | TGTGTCAGCAGAGGGACGGCGAGCTCCTACAATGAGCAGTTCTTC | CVSRGTASSYNEQFF
TRBJ2-5 | . | TRBV24-1 | once | TGTGCCACCATGTCGACCAAAGGAGATAACAATGAGCAGTACTTC | CATMSTKGDNNEQYF
TRBJ2-7 | . | TRBV5-6 | . | TGTACCAGCAGCGGATTAAAGGGACCAACCTACGAGCAGTACTTC | CTSSGLKGPTYEQYF
TRBJ2-7 | . | TRBV7-9 | . | TGTGCCAGCAGCACGGACGACCACGAGCAGTACTTC | CASSTDDHEQYF
TRBJ2-1 | TRBD2 | TRBV3-1 | . | TGTGCCAGCAGCCCCCGGGGACTAGCCGACCGCAATGAGCAGTTCTTC | CASSPRGLADRNEQFF
TRBJ2-5 | . | TRBV9 | . | TGTGCCAGCAGCGTACGGTCCGAAGATTCCCAGTACTTC | CASSVRSEDSQYF
TRBJ2-5 | TRBD2 | TRBV7-9 | . | TGTGCCAGCAGCGACCGACTAGCGGGCGTCCAAGAGACCCAGTACTTC | CASSDRLAGVQETQYF
TRBJ2-1 | TRBD2 | TRBV20-1 | few | TGCAGTGCTCCGACTAGCGGGGTTACAAATGAGCAGTTCTTC | CSAPTSGVTNEQFF
TRBJ2-1 | TRBD2 | TRBV6-5 | many | TGTGCCAGCAGTAGACTAGCGGGAAGGAATGAGCAGTTCTTC | CASSRLAGRNEQFF
TRBJ2-6 | . | TRBV25-1 | . | TGTGCCAGCAGTGGATCTGCAAGGTCTGGGGCCAACGTCCTGACTTTC | CASSGSARSGANVLTF
TRBJ2-5 | TRBD1 | TRBV6-6 | . | TGTGCCAGCAGAGTAGGGACAGGGGGCTCGGGCAATGAGCAGTACTTC | CASRVGTGGSGNEQYF
TRBJ2-7 | TRBD2 | TRBV5-1 | . | TGCGCCAGCAACCTGCAGGGAGCGGGGGATGAGCAGTACTTC | CASNLQGAGDEQYF
TRBJ2-1 | . | TRBV7-9 | many | TGTGCCAGCAGCTTAGAGCAGGCAGGGTCGTACAATGAGCAGTTCTTC | CASSLEQAGSYNEQFF
TRBJ2-5 | TRBD2 | TRBV25-1 | . | TGTGCCAGCAGTGTGGTACTAGCGGGGGATGAGCAGTACTTC | CASSVVLAGDEQYF
TRBJ1-1 | . | TRBV28 | . | TGTGCCAGCAGTAACACACCGAAGGGGGCTTTCTTT | CASSNTPKGAFF
TRBJ2-5 | TRBD2 | TRBV28 | . | TGTGCCAGCAGTCAGTCCGGCGGGGGGCGAAAGACCCAGTACTTC | CASSQSGGGRKTQYF
TRBJ2-3 | . | TRBV18 | . | TGCGCCAGCTCACCAAGTCAGGGCAGGACAGATACGCAGTATTTT | CASSPSQGRTDTQYF
TRBJ2-3 | . | TRBV29-1 | . | TGCAGCGTTGAAGTGGTTGCGGCCCCAACGGATACGCAGTATTTT | CSVEVVAAPTDTQYF
TRBJ1-1 | TRBD1 | TRBV7-9 | few | TGTGCCAGCAGCTTAGCTGGGACAGGGAAGCGCTCTGAAGCTTTCTTT | CASSLAGTGKRSEAFF
TRBJ2-7 | TRBD2 | TRBV7-2 | . | TGTGCCAGCCGTGAGGCGGGGGGGCCAAGCCCCTACGAGCAGTACTTC | CASREAGGPSPYEQYF
TRBJ2-5 | . | TRBV5-1 | few | TGCGCCAGCAGCTTAACGATTGAGACCCAGTACTTC | CASSLTIETQYF
TRBJ1-2 | . | TRBV19 | . | TGTGCCAGTAGTATAGGGAATGGCTACACCTTC | CASSIGNGYTF
TRBJ2-5 | . | TRBV6-4 | . | TGTGCCTGCAGTCCTTCCGCCGGGACCCCAGAGACCCAGTACTTC | CACSPSAGTPETQYF
TRBJ2-2 | . | TRBV12-3/TRBV12-4 | . | TGTGCCAGCAGTTTGGTTGGGGGGGCCTCGGGCACCGGGGAGCTGTTTTTT | CASSLVGGASGTGELFF